This TCR beta chain was recovered during a study of T-cell memory formation after mild COVID-19. Overall study context: TCR clusters mostly belonged to single donors. General observations from the study: Contracting clones localized mainly to CM and EM when CD4+ and mainly to EMRA when CD8+. Contracting clones from day 15 to 85 showed balanced CD4/CD8; later expanders favored CD4+.

Germline assignment: CDR1 MGHRA and CDR2 YSYEKL. The ends lost 2 bases at V and 5 bases at J; junction bases unmatched: 5. The CDR3 spans 16 residues. TCRdb called the 5' RACE reads again in MiXCR, with one record for every CDR3 protein. The sample shows about 410,000 distinct CDR3 sequences, approximately 19% of them seen only once. On this clonotype: Its target is not known.

This chain connects TRBV4-1 to TRBJ2-3; 12 bases match TRBD1. The source is a man between 18 and 35 years old who had mild COVID-19 (a few samples of this study predate the infection). Cell type and time point are not known. The specimen was PBMCs or a T cell subset sorted from them (not recorded which). CDR3 DNA sequence: TGCGCCAGCAGCCAATCCGGGACAGGGGGCAGAGATACGCAGTATTTT. This translates into CASSQSGTGGRDTQYF.